Listed here are 5 T cell receptor beta chains from one sample, sequenced in a study of shared clonotypes between healthy human individuals. Sequencing was performed with immunoSEQ multiplex PCR; in TCRdb, only in-frame clones are kept and a portion is missing. The sample has 2 million to 2.5 million clones; roughly 95% are singletons. The sample comprised naive CD4+ T cells sorted from blood. The subset here: CD45RA+ positively selected. The source of these receptors is a man between 18 and 35 years old in good health.

The chain uses TRBV28 and TRBJ1-4; 7 positions agree with TRBD1. V was pared by 7 bases and J by 9 bases, with 8 bases of the junction left unmatched. CDR1 is MDHEN, CDR2 SYDVKM, per germline. CDR3 length: 13 amino acids. In DNA form, the CDR3 reads TGTGCCAGCACCTCGACAGGGTTGAAAAAACTGTTTTTT. Translated: CASTSTGLKKLFF.

Of note for this clone: The sample contains more than one DNA sequence encoding this CDR3. This chain links TRBV11-2 with TRBJ1-1, with TRBD1 as a possible D gene (5 bases). Trimming stripped 3 bases from V and 1 base from J, with 6 bases between. This CDR3 spans 13 amino acids. Germline V CDR1 and CDR2: SGHAT, FQNNGV. CDR3 nucleotides: TGTGCCAGCAGCTTTGGGGGGAACACTGAAGCTTTCTTT. The encoded protein is CASSFGGNTEAFF.

The chain recombines TRBV9 with TRBJ2-1, with 8 bases lining up with TRBD2. The ends lost 1 base at V and 3 bases at J; junction bases unmatched: 6. The CDR3 is made up of 16 amino acids. The V gene's germline CDR1 is SGDLS and CDR2 YYNGEE. For the CDR3, the DNA is TGTGCCAGCAGCGTAACAGCGGGAGATGGCTACAATGAGCAGTTCTTC. Residues: CASSVTAGDGYNEQFF.

V gene TRBV9 combines with J gene TRBJ2-1; D call uncertain. The CDR3 has 13 residues. CDR1 and CDR2 from the germline V gene are SGDLS and YYNGEE. Trimming pared 4 bases from V and 7 bases from J, leaving 12 bases between. CDR3 loop: CASSSLSVNEQFF. CDR3 nucleotide sequence: TGTGCCAGCAGCTCCCTAAGCGTGAATGAGCAGTTCTTC.

The chain has TRBV20-1 and TRBJ2-7; D is unclear. This CDR3 has 11 amino acids. The V and J ends lost 6 bases and 7 bases respectively, with 13 bases between them. CDR1 is DFQATT and CDR2 is SNEGSKA in the germline V gene (reference sequence). The CDR3 DNA follows: TGCAGTGCCGAGTACCAGAAAGAGCAGTACTTC. The encoded protein is CSAEYQKEQYF.